Below, 16 T cell receptor beta chains from the same sample are listed, as sequenced in a study of chemoradiotherapy in HPV16-positive cancers. Clones were read by immunoSEQ multiplex PCR, and TCRdb kept only the in-frame ones, dropping some. The sample records about 910 clones, approximately 90% being singletons. This sample comprised tumor tissue, obtained from a patient who underwent chemoradiotherapy. These receptors all come from a human donor with HPV-associated anogenital cancer.

The J gene is TRBJ2-7, the V gene TRBV6-1; 10 bases match TRBD1. CDR3 length equals 13 residues. The junction had 2 bases not matched to a gene; V was cut back by 8 bases and J by 1 base. Germline V gene lookup returns CDR1 MNHNS and CDR2 SASEGT. The CDR3 reads CASLDRGSYEQYF. The CDR3 bases are TGTGCCAGCTTGGACAGGGGGTCCTACGAGCAGTACTTC.

The rearrangement joins TRBV28 to TRBJ2-7; 13 bases are shared with TRBD2. The germline CDR1 and CDR2 sequences are MDHEN and SYDVKM. CDR3 length: 15 amino acids. J gave up 5 bases and V 5 bases, and 6 bases lay outside the gene matches. The CDR3 nucleotides read TGTGCCAGCAGTCCACGGGGACTAGCGGGAAACGAGCAGTACTTC. Its translation: CASSPRGLAGNEQYF.

This chain connects TRBV7-2 to TRBJ2-5; D not resolved. The CDR3 loop spans 12 amino acids. Per germline, CDR1 SGHTA and CDR2 FQGNSA. The V end was cut by 1 base, the J end by 9 bases, with 9 bases between. The CDR3: CASSLGSTAQYF. The CDR3 coding sequence is TGTGCCAGCAGCTTAGGCTCGACGGCCCAGTACTTC.

The chain joins TRBV6-4 to TRBJ2-1, with 11 positions matching TRBD2. This CDR3 comprises 15 residues. Trimming removed 2 bases from V and 3 bases from J; junction bases left unmatched: 0. Germline V gene lookup returns CDR1 MRHNA and CDR2 SNTAGT. CDR3 protein: CASSDTSGSYNEQFF. Here the CDR3 DNA reads TGTGCCAGCAGTGACACTAGCGGGAGCTACAATGAGCAGTTCTTC.

This chain joins TRBV11-2 and TRBJ2-2; 10 positions agree with TRBD2. J gave up 4 bases and V 0 bases, and 2 bases lay outside the gene matches. The CDR3 is 16 amino acids. Germline CDR1 is SGHAT and CDR2 is FQNNGV. This CDR3 is CASSLDQRGGTGELFF. The DNA of the CDR3 is TGTGCCAGCAGCTTAGATCAGCGGGGGGGCACCGGGGAGCTGTTTTTT.

The rearrangement uses TRBV9 and TRBJ2-2, with D uncertain. The V gene lost 1 base and the J gene lost 4 bases, with 11 bases spanning the gap. The length of the CDR3 is 15 residues. The germline CDR1 and CDR2 sequences are SGDLS and YYNGEE. In nucleotides, the CDR3 is TGTGCCAGCAGCGTAAAGAACGGAGTCACCGGGGAGCTGTTTTTT. It yields the protein CASSVKNGVTGELFF.

The chain carries TRBV11-2 and TRBJ2-2, with 12 bases matching TRBD1. The V gene end was trimmed by 4 bases and the J gene end by 7 bases; junction bases not matched to a gene: 10. The germline CDR1 and CDR2 sequences are SGHAT and FQNNGV. CDR3 size: 17 residues. The CDR3 bases are TGTGCCAGCAGCTATAACCGGGACAGGGGGCTAAACGGGGAGCTGTTTTTT. Its translation is CASSYNRDRGLNGELFF. The variable domain in full, with the rest retrieved from reference TRBV11-2 and TRBJ2-2, is EAGVAQSPRYKIIEKRQSVAFWCNPISGHATLYWYQQILGQGPKLLIQFQNNGVVDDSQLPKDRFSAERLKGVDSTLKIQPAKLEDSAVYLCASSYNRDRGLNGELFFGEGSRLTVL.

The chain employs TRBV7-2 and TRBJ2-3, with 8 bases aligning to TRBD2. The length of the CDR3 is 19 residues. From germline, CDR1 is SGHTA and CDR2 FQGNSA. Losses at the gene ends were 5 bases for V and 1 base for J; bases not matched to a gene: 17. Here the CDR3 DNA reads TGTGCCAGCAGCCCCCCCCGCAGGGCGGGGGGTACTGGCACAGATACGCAGTATTTT. Its protein is CASSPPRRAGGTGTDTQYF.

CDR3 in DNA: TGTGCCAGCTCCTACTCGGGGGGGGAGACCCAGTACTTC. It specifies CASSYSGGETQYF. The gene calls are TRBV5-6 and TRBJ2-5; 8 positions match TRBD2. J gave up 5 bases and V 7 bases, and 7 bases lay outside the gene matches. CDR1 and CDR2 from the germline V gene are SGHDT and YYEEEE. The length of the CDR3 is 13 residues.

The CDR3 reads CASKETYRGSTGELFF. The CDR3 coding sequence is TGTGCCAGCAAGGAGACCTACAGGGGATCCACCGGGGAGCTGTTTTTT. V is TRBV2 and J is TRBJ2-2; 7 nucleotides align to TRBD1. The CDR3 is made up of 16 amino acids. Trimming at V came to 7 bases and at J to 4 bases, leaving 12 bases not matched to a gene. Germline CDR1 SNHLY, CDR2 FYNNEI.

V gene TRBV5-5 combines with J gene TRBJ1-1, with D uncertain. Trimming left V 1 base short and J 1 base short, with 8 bases between. Germline CDR1 is SGHKS and CDR2 is YYEKEE (reference sequence). This CDR3 comprises 14 residues. The CDR3 sequence is CASSLSYANTEAFF. CDR3 sequence (DNA): TGTGCCAGCAGCTTGAGTTACGCGAACACTGAAGCTTTCTTT.

CDR3 residues: CASSVGAGLAGGYTF. In DNA, the CDR3 is TGTGCCAGCAGCGTAGGGGCAGGGTTGGCTGGCGGCTACACCTTC. This chain joins TRBV9 and TRBJ1-2; possible D gene TRBD1, 5 bases. The V and J ends lost 0 bases and 8 bases respectively, with 17 bases between them. The CDR3 spans 15 residues. Germline V gene sequence: CDR1 SGDLS, CDR2 YYNGEE.

Written as DNA, the CDR3 is TGTGCCACTAGTGGGCTCCGGGGTGAAAAACTGTTTTTT. This codes for CATSGLRGEKLFF. This chain links TRBV15 with TRBJ1-4; unclear D gene. The germline V gene has CDR1 LNHNV and CDR2 YYDKDF (reference sequence). The CDR3 has 13 amino acids. The V end was cut by 9 bases, the J end by 7 bases, with 15 bases between. Together with reference TRBV15 and TRBJ1-4, the CDR3 gives the full variable domain: DAMVIQNPRYQVTQFGKPVTLSCSQTLNHNVMYWYQQKSSQAPKLLFHYYDKDFNNEADTPDNFQSRRPNTSFCFLDIRSPGLGDTAMYLCATSGLRGEKLFFGSGTQLSVL.

The gene calls are TRBV14 and TRBJ2-5; D remains ambiguous. V was clipped by 0 bases and J by 3 bases, with 14 bases between them. The CDR3 totals 16 residues. The germline V gene has CDR1 SGHDN and CDR2 FVKESK. CDR3 nucleotide sequence: TGTGCCAGCAGCCAAGACGAAGATCTGACGGAAGAGACCCAGTACTTC. Translating gives CASSQDEDLTEETQYF.

J is TRBJ2-5 and V is TRBV9; D may be TRBD2 (5 bases). The germline V gene encodes CDR1 SGDLS and CDR2 YYNGEE. The V gene lost 0 bases and the J gene lost 5 bases, with 17 bases spanning the gap. This CDR3 is built from 16 residues. CDR3 amino acids: CASSVAPTGIRETQYF. For the CDR3, the DNA is TGTGCCAGCAGCGTAGCCCCAACGGGGATAAGGGAGACCCAGTACTTC. Full variable domain (missing parts from reference TRBV9 and TRBJ2-5): DSGVTQTPKHLITATGQRVTLRCSPRSGDLSVYWYQQSLDQGLQFLIQYYNGEERAKGNILERFSAQQFPDLHSELNLSSLELGDSALYFCASSVAPTGIRETQYFGPGTRLLVL.

The chain couples TRBV4-1 to TRBJ2-3; no firm D call. Germline V gene sequence: CDR1 MGHRA, CDR2 YSYEKL. The ends were cut back, 0 bases at V and 3 bases at J, with 13 bases in the middle. The CDR3 runs to 16 residues. The CDR3 loop is CASSQDLASGTDTQYF. CDR3 coding DNA: TGCGCCAGCAGCCAAGATTTAGCCTCCGGGACAGATACGCAGTATTTT.